The entry below describes one T cell receptor beta chain. Its cognate antigen is unknown. The CDR3 is 15 residues long. The V gene's germline CDR1 is MNHEY and CDR2 SVGAGI. Trimming removed 2 bases at V and 4 bases at J, with 14 bases between. The data stem from a study of T cells after yellow fever vaccination. Overall study context: The SMART-Seq v4 Ultra Low Input method served to prepare the low-cell-number fractions. Findings and caveats of the study: Some clonotypes were seen in both the CD4 and the CD8 compartments. These made up a small share and likely arose from convergent recombination. Contaminants from the bulk population, in the form of abundant clonotypes, could be found in FACS-sorted repertoires.

TCRdb reprocessed the 5' RACE reads via MiXCR and lists one record per CDR3 protein. The table has hundreds of thousands of distinct CDR3 sequences, about 9.9% seen once. This chain joins TRBV6-5 and TRBJ1-1; D perhaps matches TRBD1 (6 bases). The TCR sequence derives from a man younger than 30 who received the YFV17D yellow fever vaccine. The specimen was PBMCs, collected on the day of the first yellow fever vaccination. CDR3 sequence (DNA): TGTGCCAGCAGTTACAGGGCACAGGGTGCCACTGAAGCTTTCTTT. Residues: CASSYRAQGATEAFF.